The 26 T cell receptor beta chains in this list originate from one sample, sequenced in a study of T cell repertoires in cytomegalovirus infection. TCRdb processed the reads anew with MiXCR; each CDR3 protein has one entry. The table has 300,000 to 450,000 distinct CDR3 sequences, around a sixth seen once. Input material: PBMCs. The receptors come from a human donor in good health (CMV status not recorded). Some clones in this sample may be carry-over from other donors' samples.

This clonotype was recorded once. One base away lies a much larger clone, so this may be a sequencing read error. The gene calls are TRBV18 and TRBJ2-3; TRBD1 aligns across 7 bases. J gave up 5 bases and V 6 bases, and 8 bases lay outside the gene matches. The CDR3 loop spans 14 amino acids. Germline V gives CDR1 KGHSH, CDR2 LQKENI. CDR3 region: CASSQGESIDTQYF. DNA of the CDR3: TGTGCCAGCTCTCAGGGGGAGTCCATAGATACGCAGTATTTT.

This clonotype came up many times. This rearrangement joins TRBV6-6 to TRBJ1-1; 7 nucleotides line up with TRBD1. The CDR3 spans 16 residues. V was clipped by 2 bases and J by 3 bases; unmatched bases: 9. Germline CDR1 reads MNHNY; CDR2 reads SVGAGI (reference sequence). CDR3 bases: TGTGCCAGCAGTTACGGGAGGGACAGAGTTTACACTGAAGCTTTCTTT. Its protein product is CASSYGRDRVYTEAFF.

This clonotype was recorded at least ten times. The chain carries TRBV7-2 and TRBJ1-4; D may be TRBD1 (6 bases). The germline CDR1 and CDR2 sequences are SGHTA and FQGNSA. The CDR3 consists of 14 residues. Trimming shortened V by 1 base and J by 8 bases, and 11 bases separated the two germline ends. The CDR3 sequence: CASSLERGGEKLFF. CDR3 nucleotide sequence: TGTGCCAGCAGCTTAGAAAGGGGGGGAGAAAAACTGTTTTTT.

This chain uses TRBV18 with TRBJ1-1, with TRBD1 as a possible D gene (5 bases). Germline V gene data show CDR1 as KGHSH and CDR2 as LQKENI. The CDR3 loop spans 15 amino acids. Trimming took 1 base from V and 3 from J, leaving 12 bases between them. The CDR3 region is CASSPLSGLDTEAFF. DNA of the CDR3: TGTGCCAGCTCACCACTATCAGGGCTGGACACTGAAGCTTTCTTT.

The rearrangement uses TRBV6-6 and TRBJ1-5; maybe TRBD1 (6 bases). CDR3 length: 18 residues. Deletions cut 5 bases from V and 7 bases from J, with 27 bases between. Germline V lookup: CDR1 MNHNY, CDR2 SVGAGI (reference sequence). The CDR3 spells CASSPYGRGQGGGQPQHF. The CDR3 nucleotides read TGTGCCAGCAGTCCTTACGGGCGGGGGCAGGGCGGCGGACAGCCCCAGCATTTT.

This clonotype has just a few counts. CDR3 residues: CASSSLHPSQETQYF. Written as DNA, the CDR3 is TGTGCCAGCAGCTCACTTCACCCTTCCCAAGAGACCCAGTACTTC. The chain couples TRBV5-4 to TRBJ2-5; D ambiguous. V was cut by 3 bases and J by 1 base, with 13 bases left in between. The CDR3 is 15 residues long. Germline values: CDR1 SGHNT, CDR2 YYREEE (reference sequence).

This clonotype showed up many times. V usage is TRBV6-2 or TRBV6-3 and J usage is TRBJ2-7; D is uncertain. The V end lost 5 bases, the J end lost 2 bases, and 13 bases lay between the germline ends. Germline V gene data show CDR1 as MNHEY and CDR2 as SVGEGT. The CDR3 spans 14 residues. The CDR3 reads CASSQGFGPYEQYF. The CDR3 nucleotides are TGTGCCAGCAGTCAAGGGTTTGGGCCCTACGAGCAGTACTTC.

This clonotype was seen more than once but under ten times. The chain recombines TRBV27 with TRBJ2-2, with D possibly being TRBD2 (6 bases). Germline values: CDR1 MNHEY, CDR2 SMNVEV (reference sequence). Between the trimmed V and J ends, which lost 7 bases and 2 bases, there was a span of 11 bases. The CDR3 consists of 14 residues. The CDR3 reads CASTGGANTGELFF. The CDR3 coding sequence is TGTGCCAGCACAGGAGGGGCCAACACCGGGGAGCTGTTTTTT.

The chain carries TRBV2 and TRBJ1-2; perhaps TRBD1 as D (5 bases). The CDR3 runs to 12 residues. Between the trimmed V and J ends, which lost 3 bases and 5 bases, there was a span of 7 bases. Germline V gene sequence: CDR1 SNHLY, CDR2 FYNNEI. In DNA form, the CDR3 reads TGTGCCAGCAGTGAGCAGGGTTATGGCTACACCTTC. Translated: CASSEQGYGYTF.

This clonotype was counted ten times or more. This sequence joins TRBV7-6 and TRBJ2-5, with D unclear. Germline V gives CDR1 SGHVS, CDR2 FNYEAQ. There are 16 residues in the CDR3. V shed 3 bases and J shed 5 bases, with 19 bases lying between them. CDR3 coding DNA: TGTGCCAGCAGCTTCCCCTCGGGCGGCCGGCGCGAGACCCAGTACTTC. This translates into CASSFPSGGRRETQYF.

The V gene is TRBV2, the J gene TRBJ2-5; 8 nucleotides agree with TRBD2. Per germline, CDR1 SNHLY and CDR2 FYNNEI. This CDR3 spans 15 amino acids. V shed 9 bases, J shed 5 bases, and the junction held 14 bases outside the gene matches. The CDR3 spells CASSRSGGKIETQYF. The CDR3 region has the DNA TGTGCCAGTTCAAGAAGCGGGGGAAAGATTGAGACCCAGTACTTC. The variable domain in full, completed from reference TRBV2 and TRBJ2-5, reads EPEVTQTPSHQVTQMGQEVILRCVPISNHLYFYWYRQILGQKVEFLVSFYNNEISEKSEIFDDQFSVERPDGSNFTLKIRSTKLEDSAMYFCASSRSGGKIETQYFGPGTRLLVL.

This clonotype was observed a handful of times. The chain couples TRBV5-5 to TRBJ2-5; TRBD2 matches at 11 bases. Germline CDR1 SGHKS, CDR2 YYEKEE (reference sequence). The CDR3 covers 14 residues. V trimming: 4 bases; J trimming: 4 bases; junction bases outside the gene matches: 3. In nucleotides, the CDR3 is TGTGCCAGCAGCCCCACTAGCGGGGGAGAGACCCAGTACTTC. Translating it yields CASSPTSGGETQYF.

This clonotype was picked up many times. CDR3 nucleotides: TGTGCCAGCAGTATGACTAGCGGGAGAGGTACCGGGGAGCTGTTTTTT. Residues: CASSMTSGRGTGELFF. This sequence joins TRBV7-6 and TRBJ2-2, with TRBD2 matching 12 bases. This CDR3 has 16 residues. Looked up from germline, CDR1 is SGHVS and CDR2 is FNYEAQ. The junction had 7 bases not matched to a gene; V was cut back by 6 bases and J by 5 bases. Looking up the rest from reference TRBV7-6 and TRBJ2-2 gives the full variable domain: GAGVSQSPRYKVTKRGQDVALRCDPISGHVSLYWYRQALGQGPEFLTYFNYEAQQDKSGLPNDRFSAERPEGSISTLTIQRTEQRDSAMYRCASSMTSGRGTGELFFGEGSRLTVL.

This clonotype was seen ten or more times. V gene TRBV7-8 combines with J gene TRBJ2-3; maybe TRBD2 (6 bases). The CDR3 runs 16 residues. CDR1 is SGHVS and CDR2 is FQNEAQ in the germline V gene. CDR3 DNA: TGTGGCAGGAAGTCTTCCGGGGTAGCGGTTGCAGATACGCAGTATTTT. Translated: CGRKSSGVAVADTQYF.

V gene TRBV28 combines with J gene TRBJ1-1; no clear D. Germline values: CDR1 MDHEN, CDR2 SYDVKM. The CDR3 has 11 amino acids. V lost 8 bases and J 0 bases, leaving 4 bases between the germline ends. As DNA, the CDR3 is TGTGCCAGCTTTTTGAACACTGAAGCTTTCTTT. Amino acids: CASFLNTEAFF.

This clonotype was seen repeatedly, ten times or more. V usage is TRBV7-2 and J usage is TRBJ1-4; no clear D. V lost 5 bases and J lost 8, with 12 bases in between. The CDR3 runs to 13 residues. CDR1 is SGHTA and CDR2 is FQGNSA in the germline V gene. CDR3 coding DNA: TGTGCCAGCAGCCGAACCGGGGTAGAAAAACTGTTTTTT. It encodes CASSRTGVEKLFF. The whole variable domain, filled in from reference TRBV7-2 and TRBJ1-4, reads GAGVSQSPSNKVTEKGKDVELRCDPISGHTALYWYRQSLGQGLEFLIYFQGNSAPDKSGLPSDRFSAERTGGSVSTLTIQRTQQEDSAVYLCASSRTGVEKLFFGSGTQLSVL.

This clonotype appeared many times. CDR3 protein: CASSPSGSGNEKLFF. In DNA form, the CDR3 reads TGTGCCAGCAGCCCCTCCGGTTCTGGTAATGAAAAACTGTTTTTT. The chain recombines TRBV7-9 with TRBJ1-4; D remains ambiguous. Trimming shortened V by 5 bases and J by 4 bases, and 14 bases separated the two germline ends. This CDR3 region has 15 residues. The germline V gene has CDR1 SEHNR and CDR2 FQNEAQ (reference sequence).

This clonotype appeared a few times. The chain combines TRBV5-6 with TRBJ1-2; D is possibly TRBD1 (5 bases). Germline CDR1 reads SGHDT; CDR2 reads YYEEEE. The length of the CDR3 is 15 residues. V lost 0 bases, J lost 4 bases, and 13 bases lay in between. This chain's CDR3 is CASSLAGSLVYGYTF. CDR3 sequence (DNA): TGTGCCAGCAGCTTGGCAGGGTCATTAGTCTATGGCTACACCTTC.

Many counts were recorded for this clonotype. The chain has TRBV7-2 and TRBJ2-7; D is undetermined. The CDR3 sequence is 14 residues long. V lost 4 bases to trimming and J lost 5 bases, with 15 bases between them. Germline V gene data show CDR1 as SGHTA and CDR2 as FQGNSA. CDR3 DNA: TGTGCCAGCAGCTCCTACGGGTACAACAACGAGCAGTACTTC. This encodes CASSSYGYNNEQYF.

V is TRBV18 and J is TRBJ2-3, with D perhaps matching TRBD2 (5 bases). CDR1 is KGHSH, CDR2 LQKENI, per germline. The CDR3 length is 14 residues. V lost 2 bases, J lost 4 bases, and 10 bases lay in between. This CDR3 reads CASSPMGRADTQYF. The DNA for the CDR3 is TGTGCCAGCTCACCAATGGGGAGAGCAGATACGCAGTATTTT.

With regard to this clonotype: This may come from a read error, since a much larger clone is one base off. The V and J genes are TRBV12-3 or TRBV12-4 and TRBJ2-7, with D maybe TRBD1 (5 bases). The CDR3 loop spans 12 amino acids. For the CDR3, the DNA is TGTACCAGCAGCCCGACAGTCTACGAGCAGTACTTC. Protein product: CTSSPTVYEQYF.

The chain has TRBV20-1 and TRBJ2-7; tentative D call: TRBD2 (5 bases). V gave up 5 bases and J gave up 5 bases, with 10 bases separating them. CDR1 DFQATT and CDR2 SNEGSKA come from the germline V gene (reference sequence). The CDR3 has 11 amino acids. The CDR3 loop is CSAGLRHEQYF. The CDR3, as DNA: TGCAGTGCTGGACTGAGGCACGAGCAGTACTTC.

A remark on this clonotype: This sequence may be a read error, since a much larger clone differs from it by one base. The conserved phenylalanine or tryptophan normally closing the CDR3 is absent here, so this likely arose from a read error. The rearrangement joins TRBV7-2 to TRBJ2-7, with 9 bases matching TRBD2. This CDR3 has 15 amino acids. V trimming: 3 bases; J trimming: 2 bases; junction bases outside the gene matches: 5. Germline V CDR1 and CDR2: SGHTA, FQGNSA. The CDR3 region has the DNA TGTGCCAGCAGCTTTTTTAGCGGGGGAACCTACGAGCAGTACCTC. As protein: CASSFFSGGTYEQYL.

V and J are TRBV12-3 or TRBV12-4 and TRBJ1-3; D gene ambiguous. The V end lost 7 bases, the J end lost 4 bases, and 8 bases lay between the germline ends. The CDR3 sequence is 12 residues long. The CDR3 bases are TGTGCCAGCACCGAACAGGGAAACACCATATATTTT. Its protein product is CASTEQGNTIYF.

The V gene is TRBV6-5, the J gene TRBJ2-5; D unclear. Trimming cost V 4 bases and J 2 bases, with 14 bases left between them. The CDR3 has 15 residues. The germline V gene encodes CDR1 MNHEY and CDR2 SVGAGI. The CDR3 coding sequence is TGTGCCAGCAGTTGGGTCTTCAACCGACAAGAGACCCAGTACTTC. It codes for CASSWVFNRQETQYF.

Only a few counts were recorded for this clonotype. The chain uses TRBV19 and TRBJ1-2; 9 bases match TRBD1. CDR1 LNHDA and CDR2 SQIVND come from the germline V gene (reference sequence). Losses at the gene ends were 5 bases for V and 4 bases for J; bases not matched to a gene: 8. There are 15 residues in the CDR3. CDR3 protein: CASSPGQGIIYGYTF. CDR3 sequence (DNA): TGTGCCAGTAGTCCGGGACAGGGAATTATCTATGGCTACACCTTC.